Shown below are 14 T cell receptor beta chains from a single sample sequenced in a study of T cells in Graves' hyperthyroidism and ophthalmopathy. TCR beta CDR3 sequences were amplified from RNA transcripts. Using the HTBI primer set, a first-round RT-PCR was run on the TCR CDR3. TCRdb re-analysed the multiplex PCR reads in MiXCR, keeping a single row per CDR3 protein. The top ten clones hold roughly 33% of a sample with about 400,000 distinct CDR3 sequences, 15% of them seen once. Sequenced: blood. All receptors come from a woman in her thirties with Graves' hyperthyroidism.

Many counts were recorded for this clonotype. The chain employs TRBV30 and TRBJ2-1; TRBD2 matches at 8 bases. J was trimmed by 0 bases and V by 7 bases; bases with no gene match: 2. This CDR3 spans 13 amino acids. CDR1 is GTSNPN and CDR2 is SVGIG in the germline V gene (reference sequence). Written as DNA, the CDR3 is TGTGCCTTCAGCGGGAGCTCCTACAATGAGCAGTTCTTC. Amino acids: CAFSGSSYNEQFF.

The J gene is TRBJ1-3, the V gene TRBV11-1; D unresolved. The V gene's germline CDR1 is SGHAT and CDR2 FQDESV (reference sequence). Deletions cut 8 bases from V and 0 bases from J, with 11 bases between. This CDR3 is 14 amino acids long. CDR3 coding DNA: TGTGCCAGCGAAAGCTTTTCCTCTGGAAACACCATATATTTT. Translated, it gives CASESFSSGNTIYF.

This chain connects TRBV27 to TRBJ2-1, with 8 bases that match TRBD2. Germline trimming cut 6 bases from V and 2 bases from J; bases unmatched to any gene: 6. This CDR3 spans 15 amino acids. Per the germline V gene, CDR1 is MNHEY and CDR2 is SMNVEV (reference sequence). CDR3 in amino acids: CASRRAGDPYNEQFF. The CDR3 DNA is TGTGCCAGCAGAAGAGCGGGAGATCCCTACAATGAGCAGTTCTTC.

This chain uses TRBV14 with TRBJ2-5; a weak D match, TRBD2 (5 bases). Looked up from germline, CDR1 is SGHDN and CDR2 is FVKESK. The length of the CDR3 is 14 residues. V lost 0 bases, J lost 5 bases, and 10 bases lay in between. CDR3 nucleotide sequence: TGTGCCAGCAGCCAAGAGGTAGCGCTGGAGACCCAGTACTTC. Its protein is CASSQEVALETQYF.

This chain links TRBV7-2 with TRBJ1-2; 10 nucleotides align to TRBD1. CDR1 is SGHTA, CDR2 FQGNSA, per germline. The CDR3 is made up of 15 amino acids. V lost 3 bases and J lost 5; bases outside the gene matches: 6. CDR3 region: CASSLGGQGRYGYTF. The DNA for the CDR3 is TGTGCCAGCAGCTTGGGGGGACAGGGGAGGTATGGCTACACCTTC.

J is TRBJ2-1 and V is TRBV19, with 8 bases aligning to TRBD2. The germline CDR1 and CDR2 sequences are LNHDA and SQIVND (reference sequence). Trimming cost V 2 bases and J 8 bases; bases outside gene matches: 11. There are 16 residues in the CDR3. The CDR3 DNA reads as TGTGCCAGTAGTATATTAGGACGGGAGGGCCGCTATGAGCAGTTCTTC. Protein: CASSILGREGRYEQFF.

This clonotype was detected a few times. The chain employs TRBV20-1 and TRBJ2-3, with 10 bases matching TRBD2. Germline-derived CDR1 and CDR2 are DFQATT and SNEGSKA (reference sequence). The CDR3 extends over 12 amino acids. CDR3 protein: CSGLADTDTQYF. The CDR3 coding sequence is TGCAGCGGACTAGCGGACACAGATACGCAGTATTTT.

V is TRBV6-5 and J is TRBJ1-1; D perhaps matches TRBD1 (6 bases). Germline V gene lookup returns CDR1 MNHEY and CDR2 SVGAGI. The V end lost 4 bases, the J end lost 8 bases, and 14 bases lay between the germline ends. The CDR3 runs 13 residues. The CDR3 nucleotides are TGTGCCAGCAGTTCTACAGGGTCGGCAGAAGCTTTCTTT. This translates into CASSSTGSAEAFF.

The chain has TRBV7-9 and TRBJ1-1; D perhaps matches TRBD1 (6 bases). V lost 5 bases and J lost 1, with 14 bases in between. From germline, CDR1 is SEHNR and CDR2 FQNEAQ (reference sequence). The CDR3 contains 15 residues. The CDR3 sequence: CASSHGQISNTEAFF. The CDR3 DNA sequence: TGTGCCAGCAGCCATGGACAGATTTCGAACACTGAAGCTTTCTTT.

This clonotype appeared a few times. The V gene is TRBV15, the J gene TRBJ2-1; possible D gene TRBD2, 5 bases. V was clipped by 1 base and J by 9 bases, with 10 bases between them. Germline CDR1 reads LNHNV; CDR2 reads YYDKDF (reference sequence). This CDR3 contains 13 residues. The CDR3 here is CATSRGSGSEQFF. In nucleotides, the CDR3 is TGTGCCACCAGCAGAGGCTCGGGAAGTGAGCAGTTCTTC.

This clonotype was seen many times. The chain combines TRBV20-1 with TRBJ2-7, with 8 bases matching TRBD2. The J segment lost 3 bases and the V segment lost 1 base, leaving 5 bases of the junction unmatched. This CDR3 is 14 amino acids long. Germline CDR1 DFQATT, CDR2 SNEGSKA (reference sequence). CDR3 protein: CSARVPSGYYEQYF. The CDR3 DNA reads TGCAGTGCTAGAGTGCCTAGCGGGTACTACGAGCAGTACTTC.

This clonotype was seen more than once but under ten times. The chain joins TRBV5-1 to TRBJ1-2; unclear D gene. V was pared by 0 bases and J by 1 base, with 7 bases between. The CDR3 is 14 residues long. The germline V gene encodes CDR1 SGHRS and CDR2 YFSETQ. CDR3 protein: CASSLVPDNYGYTF. CDR3 DNA sequence: TGCGCCAGCAGCTTGGTTCCGGATAACTATGGCTACACCTTC.

This clonotype was picked up a small number of times. V and J are TRBV19 and TRBJ2-7; TRBD1 matches at 7 bases. Germline CDR1 and CDR2: LNHDA and SQIVND (reference sequence). This CDR3 has 11 amino acids. V was pared by 8 bases and J by 3 bases, with 1 base of the junction left unmatched. The chain's CDR3 is CASGTVYEQYF. The CDR3 bases are TGTGCCAGTGGGACAGTCTACGAGCAGTACTTC.

Details on this clonotype: Since a much larger clone is just one base distant, this may be a read error. This sequence joins TRBV18 and TRBJ2-7; 7 nucleotides line up with TRBD2. The CDR3 loop spans 13 amino acids. CDR1 is KGHSH, CDR2 LQKENI, per germline. The CDR3 here is CASSPGRDYGQYF. The CDR3 DNA sequence: TGTGCCAGCTCACCGGGACGGGACTACGGGCAGTACTTC.